The entry that follows covers one TCR beta chain sequence. The assay was immunoSEQ multiplex PCR, and TCRdb's table has in-frame clones only and misses some. The table shows approximately 300,000 clones, with 85% to 95% occurring only once. This sample stems from a study of blood T cell repertoires in COVID-19. Study context: The United States, Italy and Spain provided the acute and convalescent COVID-19 samples. Sources were T cells, B-cell-depleted T cells, or PBMCs; the material itself was cDNA or gDNA.

Participants were aged about 18 to 100 years from roughly 25 US areas. The germline CDR1 and CDR2 sequences are SGHRS and YFSETQ. Losses at the gene ends were 3 bases for V and 5 bases for J; bases not matched to a gene: 4. The CDR3 has 14 amino acids. Specimen: PBMCs or T cells enriched from blood (not recorded which). The source is a woman aged 30 to 39 who had been exposed to COVID-19. The J gene is TRBJ2-5, the V gene TRBV5-1, with 10 bases aligning to TRBD1. The CDR3 spells CASSSGQGLETQYF. The CDR3 DNA reads as TGCGCCAGCAGCTCGGGACAGGGGTTGGAGACCCAGTACTTC.